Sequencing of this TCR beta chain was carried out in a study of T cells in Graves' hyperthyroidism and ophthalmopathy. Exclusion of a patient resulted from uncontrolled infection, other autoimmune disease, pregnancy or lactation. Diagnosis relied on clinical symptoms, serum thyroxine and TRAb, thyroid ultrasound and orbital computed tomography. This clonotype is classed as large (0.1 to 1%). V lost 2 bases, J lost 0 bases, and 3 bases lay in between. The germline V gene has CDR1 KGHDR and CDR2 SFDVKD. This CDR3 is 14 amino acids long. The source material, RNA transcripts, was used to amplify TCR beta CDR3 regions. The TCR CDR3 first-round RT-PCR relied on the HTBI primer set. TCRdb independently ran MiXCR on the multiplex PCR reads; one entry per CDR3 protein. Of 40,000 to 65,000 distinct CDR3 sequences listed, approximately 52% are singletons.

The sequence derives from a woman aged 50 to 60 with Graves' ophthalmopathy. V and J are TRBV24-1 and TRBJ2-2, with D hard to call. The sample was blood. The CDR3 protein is CATSDWANTGELFF. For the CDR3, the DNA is TGTGCCACCAGTGATTGGGCGAACACCGGGGAGCTGTTTTTT.